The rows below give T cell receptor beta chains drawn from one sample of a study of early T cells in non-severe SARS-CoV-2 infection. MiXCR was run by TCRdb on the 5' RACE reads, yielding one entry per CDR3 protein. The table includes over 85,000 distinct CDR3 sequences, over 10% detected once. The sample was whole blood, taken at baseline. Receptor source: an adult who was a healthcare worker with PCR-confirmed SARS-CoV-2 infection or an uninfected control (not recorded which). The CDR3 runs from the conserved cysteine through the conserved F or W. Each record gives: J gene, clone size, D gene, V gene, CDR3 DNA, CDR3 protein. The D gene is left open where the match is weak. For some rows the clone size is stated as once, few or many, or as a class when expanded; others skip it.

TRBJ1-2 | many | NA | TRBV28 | TGTGCCAGCAGTTTTGGGGGGAACTATGGCTACACCTTC | CASSFGGNYGYTF
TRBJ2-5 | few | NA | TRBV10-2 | TGCGCCAGCAGTGCAGGTGGCACCTTAGAGACCCAGTACTTC | CASSAGGTLETQYF
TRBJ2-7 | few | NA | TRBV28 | TGTGCCAGCACCCGGGGTGGGTACGAGCAGTACTTC | CASTRGGYEQYF
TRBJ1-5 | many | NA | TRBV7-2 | TGTGCCAGCAGCTTAGTACGCAGGGGCAATCAGCCCCAGCATTTT | CASSLVRRGNQPQHF
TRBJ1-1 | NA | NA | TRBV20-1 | TGCAGTGCTAGAGAGGGCAGTTTGAACACTGAAGCTTTCTTT | CSAREGSLNTEAFF
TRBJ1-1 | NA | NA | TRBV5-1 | TGCGCCAGCAGCTTGGCTCAGGTGAACACTGAAGCTTTCTTT | CASSLAQVNTEAFF
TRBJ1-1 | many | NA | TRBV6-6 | TGTGCCAGTGTAAATGCTGAAGCTTTCTTT | CASVNAEAFF
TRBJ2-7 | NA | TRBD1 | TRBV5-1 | TGCGCCAGCAGCTTGGGAGGGGACAGCTCCTACGAGCAGTACTTC | CASSLGGDSSYEQYF
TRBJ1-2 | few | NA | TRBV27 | TGTGCCAGCAGTTTTCCGGGACACCGGAGGAACTATGGCTACACCTTC | CASSFPGHRRNYGYTF
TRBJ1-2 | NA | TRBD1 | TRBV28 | TGTGCCAGCAGTTTATCCCGGGACAGGGGGCGGAAAGGCTACACCTTC | CASSLSRDRGRKGYTF
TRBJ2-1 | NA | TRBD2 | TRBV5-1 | TGCGCCAGCAGTTTCCTGACTAGCGGGAGCAATGAGCAGTTCTTC | CASSFLTSGSNEQFF
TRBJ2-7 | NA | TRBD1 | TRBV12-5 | TGTGCTAGTGGTTTGGAGCTCACAGGGGCCGGCGGGCCCTACGAGCAGTACTTC | CASGLELTGAGGPYEQYF
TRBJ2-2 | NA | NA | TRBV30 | TGTGCCTGGAGGACGGGGTCCGGGGAGCTGTTTTTT | CAWRTGSGELFF
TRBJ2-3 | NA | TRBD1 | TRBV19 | TGTGCCAGTAGTGACTGGGGGACAGGGACAGATACGCAGTATTTT | CASSDWGTGTDTQYF
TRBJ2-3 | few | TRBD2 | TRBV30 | TGTGCCTGTCAGAGACTAGCGGGGGCCATCACAGATACGCAGTATTTT | CACQRLAGAITDTQYF
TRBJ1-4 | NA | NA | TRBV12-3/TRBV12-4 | TGTGCCAGCAGTTTAGCAGGGGCCGGGGGTGCAACTAATGAAAAACTGTTTTTT | CASSLAGAGGATNEKLFF
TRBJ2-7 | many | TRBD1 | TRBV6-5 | TGTGCCAGCAGTTTCGACAGGGCCTCCTACGAGCAGTACTTC | CASSFDRASYEQYF
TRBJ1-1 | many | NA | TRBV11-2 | TGTGCCAGCAGCTTCACCAGGAACACTGAAGCTTTCTTT | CASSFTRNTEAFF
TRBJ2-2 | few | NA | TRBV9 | TGTGCCAGCAGCGTAGGTGTGAACACCGGGGAGCTGTTTTTT | CASSVGVNTGELFF
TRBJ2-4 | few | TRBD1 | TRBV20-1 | TGCAGTGCTAGACCCAGACCGGGACAGGGTGCCAAAAACATTCAGTACTTC | CSARPRPGQGAKNIQYF
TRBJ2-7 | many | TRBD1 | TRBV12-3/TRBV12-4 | TGTGCCAGCAGTTCAGGACAGGGGAGTTACAGACGGGACTACGAGCAGTACTTC | CASSSGQGSYRRDYEQYF
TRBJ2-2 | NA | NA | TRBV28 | TGTGCCAGCAGTTCGGGACAAAACACCGGGGAGCTGTTTTTT | CASSSGQNTGELFF
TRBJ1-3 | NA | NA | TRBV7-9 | TGTGCCAGCAGTGGCCATAGCTCTGGAAACACCATATATTTT | CASSGHSSGNTIYF
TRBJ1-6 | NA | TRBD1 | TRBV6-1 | TGTGCCAGCAGTGATCCGGGACAGGGGAACTCACCCCTCCACTTT | CASSDPGQGNSPLHF
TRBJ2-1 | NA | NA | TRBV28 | TGTGCCACCCGATTCGACGTCAACTCCTACAATGAGCAGTTCTTC | CATRFDVNSYNEQFF
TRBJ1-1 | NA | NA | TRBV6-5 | TGTGCCACAGAGGTGGGGGGTGAAGGTAGCACTGAAGCTTTCTTT | CATEVGGEGSTEAFF
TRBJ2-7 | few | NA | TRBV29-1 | TGCAGCGTTGAATTCCGCTACGAGCAGTACTTC | CSVEFRYEQYF
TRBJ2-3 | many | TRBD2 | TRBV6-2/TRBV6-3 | TGTGCCAGCAGCCCCCGGGGTAGCGGGAGCTCAGATACGCAGTATTTT | CASSPRGSGSSDTQYF
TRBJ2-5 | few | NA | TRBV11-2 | TGTGCCAGCAGCTTTGTTAGGGAAGGCACCCAGTACTTC | CASSFVREGTQYF
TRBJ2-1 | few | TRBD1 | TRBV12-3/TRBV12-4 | TGTGCCAGCAGTCAGACAGGGGGCAACTACAATGAGCAGTTCTTC | CASSQTGGNYNEQFF
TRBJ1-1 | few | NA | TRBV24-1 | TGTGCCACCAGTGATAAGATGAACACTGAAGCTTTCTTT | CATSDKMNTEAFF
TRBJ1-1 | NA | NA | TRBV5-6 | TGTGCCAGCAGCTTGGGACACCTGAACACTGAAGCTTTCTTT | CASSLGHLNTEAFF
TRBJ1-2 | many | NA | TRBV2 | TGTGCCAGCAGTCCCGTCGGGCAGTCCTATGGCTACACCTTC | CASSPVGQSYGYTF
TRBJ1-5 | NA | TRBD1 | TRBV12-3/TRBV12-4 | TGTGCCAGCACCCGGACAGGGGAGGATCAGCCCCAGCATTTT | CASTRTGEDQPQHF
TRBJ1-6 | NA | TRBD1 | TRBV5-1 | TGCGCCAGCAGCACGACAGGGCTAAGGTCACCCCTCCACTTT | CASSTTGLRSPLHF